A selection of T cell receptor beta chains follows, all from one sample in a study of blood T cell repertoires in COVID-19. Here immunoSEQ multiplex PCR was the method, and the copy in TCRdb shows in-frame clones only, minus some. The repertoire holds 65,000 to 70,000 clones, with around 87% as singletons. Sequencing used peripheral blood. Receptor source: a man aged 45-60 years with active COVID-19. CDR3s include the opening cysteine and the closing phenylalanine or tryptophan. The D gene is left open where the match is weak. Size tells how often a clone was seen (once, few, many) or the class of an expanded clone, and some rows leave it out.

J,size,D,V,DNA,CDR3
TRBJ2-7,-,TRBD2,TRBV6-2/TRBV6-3,TGTGCCAGCAGTTACCCGGGGATAGCGGGACTTCTAGCTGGGGAGCAGTACTTC,CASSYPGIAGLLAGEQYF
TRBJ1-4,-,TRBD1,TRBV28,TGTGCCAGTTTGACAGGGATTAATGAAAAACTGTTTTTT,CASLTGINEKLFF
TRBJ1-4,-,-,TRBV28,TGTGCCAGCAGTTCAATTGCGAGAGCAAATGAAAAACTGTTTTTT,CASSSIARANEKLFF
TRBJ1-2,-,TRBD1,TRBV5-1,TGCGCCAGCAGCCCCGAGGGACAGGGCTACTACACCTTC,CASSPEGQGYYTF
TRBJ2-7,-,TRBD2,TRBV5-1,TGCGCCAGCAGCTTACCCCGGCGGGAGGGCTCGGAATTAGCGGGCGAGCAGTACTTC,CASSLPRREGSELAGEQYF
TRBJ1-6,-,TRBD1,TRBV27,TGTGCCAGCAGACTAGGGGGCACGGGTAATTCACCCCTCCACTTT,CASRLGGTGNSPLHF
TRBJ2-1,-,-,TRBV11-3,TGTGCCAGCAGCATAGACCGCAATGAGCAGTTCTTC,CASSIDRNEQFF
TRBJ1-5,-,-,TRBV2,TGTGCCAGCAGTGAATGGAGCAGTAGCAATCAGCCCCAGCATTTT,CASSEWSSSNQPQHF
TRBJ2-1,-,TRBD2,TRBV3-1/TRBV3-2,TGTGCCAGCAGCCCGAAAAGGACTAGCGGGATCCCCTACAATGAGCAGTTCTTC,CASSPKRTSGIPYNEQFF
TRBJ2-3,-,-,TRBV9,TGTGCCAGCAGCCCTCGGACTCTACTCTTCACAGATACGCAGTATTTT,CASSPRTLLFTDTQYF
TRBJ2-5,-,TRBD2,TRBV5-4,TGTGCCAGCAGCCCCGGGACTAGCACAGGGGTAGAGACCCAGTACTTC,CASSPGTSTGVETQYF
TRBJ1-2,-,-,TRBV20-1,TGCAGTGTGAACAGCTATGGCTACACCTTC,CSVNSYGYTF
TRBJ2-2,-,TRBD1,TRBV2,TGTGCCACACACCGGGACAGAAACACCGGGGAGCTGTTTTTT,CATHRDRNTGELFF
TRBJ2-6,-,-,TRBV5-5,TGTGCCAGCAGCTTTACATCCTCTGGGGCCAACGTCCTGACTTTC,CASSFTSSGANVLTF
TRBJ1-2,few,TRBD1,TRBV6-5,TGTGCCAGCAGTCTACGGGGACAGGGTGTCTATGGCTACACCTTC,CASSLRGQGVYGYTF
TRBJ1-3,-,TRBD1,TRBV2,TGTGCCAGCAGTGAACTACAGGGGGCTGGAAACACCATATATTTT,CASSELQGAGNTIYF
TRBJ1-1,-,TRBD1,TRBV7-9,TGTGCCAGCAGCGCCCGGGACAGCAAGGCGAGTGAAGCTTTCTTT,CASSARDSKASEAFF
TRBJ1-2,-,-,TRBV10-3,TGTGCCATCAGTGAGAGAGAGACAGGTGTTGGCTACACCTTC,CAISERETGVGYTF
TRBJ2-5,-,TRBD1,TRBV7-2,TGTGCCAGCAGCTTAGGGGGGACAGCCCAAGAGACCCAGTACTTC,CASSLGGTAQETQYF
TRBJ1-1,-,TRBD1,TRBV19,TGTGCCAGTAGTCTTCGGACAGGGGGCACTGAAGCTTTCTTT,CASSLRTGGTEAFF
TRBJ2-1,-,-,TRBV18,TGTGCCAGCTCACCACCGTCAGAAAGAGAGCAGTTCTTC,CASSPPSEREQFF
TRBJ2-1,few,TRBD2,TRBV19,TGTGCCAGTAGTATTATTCCGGGAGGGAACAATGAGCAGTTCTTC,CASSIIPGGNNEQFF
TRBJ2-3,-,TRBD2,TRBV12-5,TGTGCTAGTGCTTTACTGGGGAGGGGCACAGATACGCAGTATTTT,CASALLGRGTDTQYF
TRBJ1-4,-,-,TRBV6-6,TGTGCCAGCAGTTACGCGGCAACTAATGAAAAACTGTTTTTT,CASSYAATNEKLFF
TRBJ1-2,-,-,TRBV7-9,TGTGCCAGCAGCTTAGCGTGGCCGACTTCTGGCTACACCTTC,CASSLAWPTSGYTF
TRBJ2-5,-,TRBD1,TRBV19,TGTGCCAGTAGTAGAAGTAGTCTAGGACAGGGGCTGAGAGAGACCCAGTACTTC,CASSRSSLGQGLRETQYF
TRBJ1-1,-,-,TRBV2,TGTGCCAGCAGTGTTAATCTGAACACTGAAGCTTTCTTT,CASSVNLNTEAFF
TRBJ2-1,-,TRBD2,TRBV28,TGTGCCAGCAGCGACGAAGCGGGAGCTCACAATGAGCAGTTCTTC,CASSDEAGAHNEQFF
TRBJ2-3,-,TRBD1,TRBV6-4,TGTGCCAGCAGTGTTGGGACAGGGGGAGGCACAGATACGCAGTATTTT,CASSVGTGGGTDTQYF